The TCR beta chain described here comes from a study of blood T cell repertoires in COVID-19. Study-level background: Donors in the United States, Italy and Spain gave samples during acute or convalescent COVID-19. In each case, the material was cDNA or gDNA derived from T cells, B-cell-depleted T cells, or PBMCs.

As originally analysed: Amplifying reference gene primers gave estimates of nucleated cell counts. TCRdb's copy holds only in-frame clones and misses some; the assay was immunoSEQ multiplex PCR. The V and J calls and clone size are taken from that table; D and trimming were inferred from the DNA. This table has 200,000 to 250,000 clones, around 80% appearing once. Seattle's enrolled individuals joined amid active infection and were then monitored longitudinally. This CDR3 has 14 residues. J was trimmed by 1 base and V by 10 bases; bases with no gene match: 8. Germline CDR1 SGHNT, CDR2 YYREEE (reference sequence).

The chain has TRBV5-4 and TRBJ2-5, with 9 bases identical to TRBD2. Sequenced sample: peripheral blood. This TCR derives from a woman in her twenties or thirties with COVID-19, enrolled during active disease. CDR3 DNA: TGTGCCTGCAACGTAGCGGGGGTCCAAGAGACCCAGTACTTC. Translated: CACNVAGVQETQYF.